This T cell receptor beta chain was profiled in a study of OX40 agonist ivuxolimab in advanced cancers. Study at large: Anti-PD-1, anti-PD-L1 or anti-CTLA-4 therapy given earlier was allowed, and over 35% had some. Study-level results: Partial responders treated at 0.1-3.0 mg/kg exhibited clonal expansion among the lowest measured.

On this clone: Antigen: not known.

After removal of 1 base from V and 2 bases from J, the junction contained 4 bases not matched to a gene. Looked up from germline, CDR1 is SGHTA and CDR2 is FQGNSA. The CDR3 spans 16 residues. Patients were ineligible given autoimmune disease history or systemic immunosuppression. Peripheral blood came from all dose cohorts at three timepoints. The table came from immunoSEQ multiplex PCR; TCRdb's copy has only in-frame clones and leaves some out. This table holds around 77,000 clones, around nine tenths found once. This chain uses TRBV7-2 with TRBJ2-7, with 11 nucleotides matching TRBD1. Sequencing was performed on CD4+ or CD8+ T cells sorted from blood, taken in a trial of the OX40 agonist ivuxolimab. The TCR originated in an adult with an advanced solid tumor such as melanoma, head and neck, liver or kidney cancer. The CDR3 region has the DNA TGTGCCAGCAGCTTAGGAGGGACAGGGGGAGCCTACGAGCAGTACTTC. It yields the protein CASSLGGTGGAYEQYF.